The entry that follows covers one T cell receptor (beta chain) sequence. Antigen specificity is unknown. This specimen comes from a study of cytomegalovirus exposure and HLA in healthy donors. General study points: Common viral pathogens were later found to be apparently linked to several of the most significant clusters. TCR beta sequences reportedly predicted most subjects' HLA-A and HLA-B alleles accurately.

Each donor was nominally healthy when sampled (though unrecorded immune exposures were likely). The PCR made use of 60 Vbeta and 13 Jbeta primers. Only in-frame clones appear in the TCRdb table, and some are missing; sequencing was by immunoSEQ multiplex PCR. The sample includes 100,000 to 150,000 clones, around 73% seen only once; the top ten take 1.3% to 1.5%. This sequence originates from a female donor in good health and CMV-seronegative. Sample: PBMCs.

The CDR3, as DNA: TGTGCCAGCAGCTTCGGGACAGGGGGTAACTACGAGCAGTACTTC. Amino acids: CASSFGTGGNYEQYF. J is TRBJ2-7 and V is TRBV7-2; 11 nucleotides agree with TRBD1. Per germline, CDR1 SGHTA and CDR2 FQGNSA. Germline trimming cut 3 bases from V and 3 bases from J; bases unmatched to any gene: 4. The length of the CDR3 is 15 residues.